The clone carrying this TCR beta chain has only a few counts. Its cognate antigen is unknown. The CDR3 covers 13 residues. V lost 2 bases and J 3 bases, leaving 7 bases between the germline ends. Assay: immunoSEQ multiplex PCR; the TCRdb copy retains only in-frame clones and omits some. This sample has about 150,000 clones; more than 85% occur once, and the top ten carry roughly 7%. This entry comes from a study of T cell responses to AZD1222 COVID-19 vaccine. Study results and limitations: It was only after the peak T cell response that any repertoires were sampled. Clonal diversity may have been underestimated in mostly white British donors. When two AZD1222 doses had been given, Spike-specific TCR breadth and depth rose.

Sample: peripheral blood, taken after recovery from COVID-19. The sequence was obtained from an adult who had recovered from COVID-19. This chain joins TRBV12-3 or TRBV12-4 and TRBJ1-1; no clear D. The CDR3 loop is CASSLQSYTEAFF. The CDR3 DNA is TGTGCCAGCAGTTTACAGAGCTACACTGAAGCTTTCTTT.